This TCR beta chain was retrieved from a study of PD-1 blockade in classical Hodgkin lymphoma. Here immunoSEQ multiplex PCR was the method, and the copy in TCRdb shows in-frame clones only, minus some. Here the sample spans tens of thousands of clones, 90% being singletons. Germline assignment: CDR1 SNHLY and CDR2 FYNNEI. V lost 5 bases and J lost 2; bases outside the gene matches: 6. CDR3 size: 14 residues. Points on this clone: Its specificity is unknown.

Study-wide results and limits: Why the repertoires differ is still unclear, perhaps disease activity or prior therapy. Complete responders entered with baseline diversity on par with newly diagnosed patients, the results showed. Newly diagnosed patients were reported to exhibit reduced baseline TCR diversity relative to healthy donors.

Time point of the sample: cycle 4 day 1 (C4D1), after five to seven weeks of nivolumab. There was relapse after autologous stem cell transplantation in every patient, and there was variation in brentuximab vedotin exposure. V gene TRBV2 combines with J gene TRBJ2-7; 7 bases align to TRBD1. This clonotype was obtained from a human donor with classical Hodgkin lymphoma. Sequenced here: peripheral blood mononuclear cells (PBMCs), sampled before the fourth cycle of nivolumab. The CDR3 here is CASSLQGGPYEQYF. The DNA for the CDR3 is TGTGCCAGCAGTTTGCAAGGGGGCCCCTACGAGCAGTACTTC.